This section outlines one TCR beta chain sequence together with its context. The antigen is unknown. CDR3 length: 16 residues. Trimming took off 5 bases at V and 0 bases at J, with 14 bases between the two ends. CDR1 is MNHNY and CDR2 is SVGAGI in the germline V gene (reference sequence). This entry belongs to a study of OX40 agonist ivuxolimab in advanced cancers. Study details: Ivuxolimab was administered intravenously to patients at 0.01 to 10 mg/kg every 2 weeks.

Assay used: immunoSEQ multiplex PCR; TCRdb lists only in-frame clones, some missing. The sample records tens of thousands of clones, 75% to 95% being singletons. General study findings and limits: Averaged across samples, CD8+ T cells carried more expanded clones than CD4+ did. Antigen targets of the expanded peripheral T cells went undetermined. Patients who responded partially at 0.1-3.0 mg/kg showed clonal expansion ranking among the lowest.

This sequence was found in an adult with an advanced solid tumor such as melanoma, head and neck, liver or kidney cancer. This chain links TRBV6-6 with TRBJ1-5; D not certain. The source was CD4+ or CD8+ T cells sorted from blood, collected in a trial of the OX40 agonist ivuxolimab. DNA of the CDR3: TGTGCCAGCAGTGGGGAAAGCGAGTATAGCAATCAGCCCCAGCATTTT. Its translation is CASSGESEYSNQPQHF.